This entry describes one TCR beta chain. Antigen unknown. This entry is derived from a study of identical twins. Whole-study findings and limits: The models systematically underestimated how much out-of-frame TCR alpha was shared in monozygotic twins.

Each CDR3 protein is one row after TCRdb ran MiXCR on the 5' RACE reads. The sample shows some 630,000 distinct CDR3 sequences, roughly 6.6% of them seen only once. The germline V gene encodes CDR1 MNHEY and CDR2 SVGAGI. The CDR3 consists of 17 residues. Losses at the gene ends were 0 bases for V and 4 bases for J; bases not matched to a gene: 8. These data were likewise used in another study, on yellow fever vaccine responses in identical twins.

The chain has TRBV6-5 and TRBJ2-1; TRBD1 aligns across 8 bases. Sequencing was carried out using PBMCs. The clonotype was recovered from a young woman in good health. The DNA for the CDR3 is TGTGCCAGCAGTTACTCTCCCCCCGGGACAGGATACAATGAGCAGTTCTTC. Translation gives CASSYSPPGTGYNEQFF.